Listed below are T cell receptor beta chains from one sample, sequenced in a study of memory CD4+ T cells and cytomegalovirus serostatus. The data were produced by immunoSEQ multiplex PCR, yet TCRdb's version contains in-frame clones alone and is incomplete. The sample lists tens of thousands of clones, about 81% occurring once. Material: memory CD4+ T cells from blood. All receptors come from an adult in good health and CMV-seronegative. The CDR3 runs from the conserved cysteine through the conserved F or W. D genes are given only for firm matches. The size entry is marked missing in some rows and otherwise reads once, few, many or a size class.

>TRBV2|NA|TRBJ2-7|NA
CASRGLSTGTYEQYF
TGTGCCAGCAGGGGCTTAAGTACAGGGACCTACGAGCAGTACTTC
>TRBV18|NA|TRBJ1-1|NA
CASSPRPDTEAFF
TGTGCCAGCTCACCAAGGCCAGACACTGAAGCTTTCTTT
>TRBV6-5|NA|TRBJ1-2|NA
CASARQTNYGYTF
TGTGCCAGCGCTAGACAGACGAACTATGGCTACACCTTC
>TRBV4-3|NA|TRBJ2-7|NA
CASSRYRAYEQYF
TGCGCCAGCAGCCGTTACAGGGCTTACGAGCAGTACTTC
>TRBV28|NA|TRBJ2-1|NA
CASTEAGFYNEQFF
TGTGCCAGCACTGAAGCCGGGTTCTACAATGAGCAGTTCTTC
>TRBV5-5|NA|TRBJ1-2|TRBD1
CASSLTPGGDYGYTF
TGTGCCAGCAGCTTGACCCCAGGGGGGGACTATGGCTACACCTTC
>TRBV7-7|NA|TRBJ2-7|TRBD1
CASSLADRGEQYF
TGTGCCAGCAGCTTAGCCGACAGGGGCGAGCAGTACTTC
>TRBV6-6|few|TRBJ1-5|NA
CASILGSNQPQHF
TGTGCCAGCATTCTAGGGAGCAATCAGCCCCAGCATTTT
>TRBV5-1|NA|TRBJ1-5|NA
CASSMGGSNQPQHF
TGCGCCAGCAGCATGGGAGGCAGCAATCAGCCCCAGCATTTT
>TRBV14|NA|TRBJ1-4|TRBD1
CASSTRTGSNEKLFF
TGTGCCAGCAGCACGCGGACAGGGTCTAATGAAAAACTGTTTTTT
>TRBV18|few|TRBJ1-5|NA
CASSPVQGANQPQHF
TGTGCCAGCTCACCAGTACAGGGCGCCAATCAGCCCCAGCATTTT
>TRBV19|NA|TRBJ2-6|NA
CASTIGSNSGANVLTF
TGTGCCAGTACAATCGGGTCTAACTCTGGGGCCAACGTCCTGACTTTC
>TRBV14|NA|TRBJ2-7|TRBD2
CASSQDRSGRSYEQYF
TGTGCCAGCAGCCAAGATCGGAGCGGGAGATCCTACGAGCAGTACTTC
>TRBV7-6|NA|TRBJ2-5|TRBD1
CASSLAPDRGETQYF
TGTGCCAGCAGCTTAGCACCGGACAGGGGAGAGACCCAGTACTTC
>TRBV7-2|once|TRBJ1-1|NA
CASSLYMNTEAFF
TGTGCCAGCAGCCTCTACATGAACACTGAAGCTTTCTTT
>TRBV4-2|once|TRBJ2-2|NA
CASSQEAGTNTGELFF
TGTGCCAGCAGCCAAGAGGCGGGGACGAACACCGGGGAGCTGTTTTTT
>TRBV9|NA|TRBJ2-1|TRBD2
CASSPGTSLNEQFF
TGTGCCAGCAGCCCCGGGACTAGCTTAAACGAGCAGTTCTTC
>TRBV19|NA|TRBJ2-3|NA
CASSIFPSTDTQYF
TGTGCCAGTAGTATATTCCCTAGCACAGATACGCAGTATTTT
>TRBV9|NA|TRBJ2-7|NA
CASSVQISQEQYF
TGTGCCAGCAGCGTACAGATCTCGCAAGAGCAGTACTTC
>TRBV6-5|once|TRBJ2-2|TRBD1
CASSRQGYTGELFF
TGTGCCAGCAGCCGACAGGGGTACACCGGGGAGCTGTTTTTT
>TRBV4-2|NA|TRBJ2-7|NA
CASSQPRLSYEQYF
TGTGCCAGCAGCCAACCCAGGCTCTCCTACGAGCAGTACTTC
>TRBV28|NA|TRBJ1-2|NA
CASSLQDPYGYTF
TGTGCCAGCAGTTTGCAGGACCCCTATGGCTACACCTTC
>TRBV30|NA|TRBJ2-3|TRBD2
CAWGFSGIREDTQYF
TGTGCCTGGGGATTTAGCGGGATCCGGGAAGATACGCAGTATTTT
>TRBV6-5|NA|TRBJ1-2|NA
CASRTGTSNYGYTF
TGTGCCAGCAGGACCGGGACAAGTAACTATGGCTACACCTTC
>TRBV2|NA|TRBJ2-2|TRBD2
CASSGAAGGPNTGELFF
TGTGCCAGCAGTGGGGCAGCGGGAGGGCCGAACACCGGGGAGCTGTTTTTT
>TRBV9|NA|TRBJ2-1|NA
CASSATGGSYNEQFF
TGTGCCAGCAGCGCCACCGGGGGCTCCTACAATGAGCAGTTCTTC
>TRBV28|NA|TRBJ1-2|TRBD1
CASSREGARVHTF
TGTGCCAGCAGCCGGGAGGGGGCACGGGTCCACACCTTC
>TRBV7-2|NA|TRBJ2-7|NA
CASSLTSVSSYEQYF
TGTGCCAGCAGCCTAACTAGTGTTAGTTCCTACGAGCAGTACTTC
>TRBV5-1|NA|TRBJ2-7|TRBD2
CASSAGIAGYEQYF
TGCGCTAGCAGCGCCGGGATAGCGGGCTACGAGCAGTACTTC
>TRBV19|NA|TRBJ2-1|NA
CASSIGAWQFF
TGTGCCAGTAGTATAGGGGCTTGGCAGTTCTTC
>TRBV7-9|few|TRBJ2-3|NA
CASGWHLTDTQYF
TGTGCCAGCGGGTGGCACCTCACAGATACGCAGTATTTT
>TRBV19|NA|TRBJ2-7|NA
CASSIWWQGNSYEQYF
TGTGCCAGTAGTATTTGGTGGCAGGGGAATTCCTACGAGCAGTACTTC
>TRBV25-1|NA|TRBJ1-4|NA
CASSASTGMTNEKLFF
TGTGCCAGCAGTGCAAGCACAGGGATGACTAATGAAAAACTGTTTTTT
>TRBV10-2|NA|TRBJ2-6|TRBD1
CASSAGTGSGANVLTF
TGCGCCAGCAGTGCTGGGACAGGCTCTGGGGCCAACGTCCTGACTTTC
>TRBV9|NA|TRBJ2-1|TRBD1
CASSPGGGLYNEQFF
TGTGCCAGCAGCCCAGGGGGCGGACTCTACAATGAGCAGTTCTTC
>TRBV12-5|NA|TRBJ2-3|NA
CASGQGTPGTDTQYF
TGTGCTAGTGGGCAGGGGACACCGGGCACAGATACGCAGTATTTT
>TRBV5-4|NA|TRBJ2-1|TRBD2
CASSLLAGEGGDEQFF
TGTGCCAGCAGCTTGCTAGCGGGAGAGGGGGGGGATGAGCAGTTCTTC
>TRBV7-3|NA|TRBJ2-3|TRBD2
CASSQTSDSGGRDSTDTQYF
TGTGCCAGCAGCCAAACGTCTGATAGCGGGGGGAGAGATAGCACAGATACGCAGTATTTT
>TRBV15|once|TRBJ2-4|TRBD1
CATSDGQARLAKNIQYF
TGTGCCACCAGCGATGGACAGGCGAGACTAGCCAAAAACATTCAGTACTTC
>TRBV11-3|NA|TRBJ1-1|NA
CASSLQGLDGAEAFF
TGTGCCAGCAGCTTACAAGGTTTAGATGGGGCTGAAGCTTTCTTT
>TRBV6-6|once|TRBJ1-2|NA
CASKSNYGYTF
TGTGCCAGCAAATCCAACTATGGCTACACCTTC
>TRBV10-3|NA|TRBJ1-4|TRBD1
CAIRQGTANEKLFF
TGTGCCATCAGGCAAGGGACAGCTAATGAAAAACTGTTTTTT
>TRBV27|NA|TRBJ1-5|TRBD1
CAGSIRDRGMNQPQHF
TGTGCCGGTTCGATTCGGGACAGGGGTATGAATCAGCCCCAGCATTTT
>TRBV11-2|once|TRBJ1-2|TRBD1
CASSLGTGSDGYTF
TGTGCCAGCAGCTTAGGGACAGGGTCAGATGGCTACACCTTC
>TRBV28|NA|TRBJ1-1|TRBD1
CASSLTGGDAFF
TGTGCCAGCAGTCTTACAGGGGGCGACGCTTTCTTT
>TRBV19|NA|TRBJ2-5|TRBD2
CASSTGLAAFQETQYF
TGTGCCAGTAGTACAGGACTAGCGGCGTTCCAAGAGACCCAGTACTTC
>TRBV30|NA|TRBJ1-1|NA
CAWLLGGTKGAEAFF
TGTGCCTGGCTTCTCGGAGGAACAAAGGGCGCTGAAGCTTTCTTT
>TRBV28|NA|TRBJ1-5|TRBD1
CASSLRDRFQPQHF
TGTGCCAGCAGTTTGCGGGACAGGTTTCAGCCCCAGCATTTT
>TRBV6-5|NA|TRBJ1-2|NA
CASSYSITSGYGYTF
TGTGCCAGCAGTTACTCGATCACTAGTGGCTATGGCTACACCTTC
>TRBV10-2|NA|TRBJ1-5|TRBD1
CASSESWTGQSGNQPQHF
TGCGCCAGCAGTGAGTCGTGGACAGGGCAAAGTGGCAATCAGCCCCAGCATTTT
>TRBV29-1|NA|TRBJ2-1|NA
CSVERPWGETGSYNEQFF
TGCAGCGTTGAAAGACCCTGGGGCGAAACCGGCTCCTACAATGAGCAGTTCTTC